This passage covers 29 T cell receptor beta chains from one sample sequenced in a study of T-cell reconstitution after alpha-beta-depleted transplantation in children. Unique molecular identifiers featured in how the TCRbeta library was prepared. TCRdb passed the PCR reads through MiXCR, listing each CDR3 protein once. The table includes hundreds of thousands of distinct CDR3 sequences, around a sixth detected once. This specimen consisted of PBMCs from the stem cell graft donor, obtained from the stem cell graft. These receptors all come from a human donor who donated a stem cell graft to a child with acute myeloid leukemia.

This clonotype was observed a handful of times. This chain uses TRBV20-1 with TRBJ1-1; the D gene is possibly TRBD1 (6 bases). The germline gives CDR1 DFQATT, CDR2 SNEGSKA (reference sequence). This CDR3 has 13 amino acids. The ends were cut back, 6 bases at V and 1 base at J, with 12 bases in the middle. The CDR3 DNA reads as TGCAGTGCCCGCCAGGGGAGGAACACTGAAGCTTTCTTT. Protein product: CSARQGRNTEAFF.

A word on this clonotype: This may be a read error: a much more frequent sequence differs by one nucleotide. This sequence joins TRBV29-1 and TRBJ2-7; D is unclear. The CDR3 covers 14 residues. Per germline, CDR1 SQVTM and CDR2 ANQGSEA. The CDR3, as DNA: TGCAGCGTTGATCCGGTCTATCGCTCCTACGGGCAGTACGTC. Protein sequence: CSVDPVYRSYGQYV.

V and J are TRBV27 and TRBJ2-2; D is perhaps TRBD2 (5 bases). The CDR3 runs to 16 residues. V lost 0 bases to trimming and J lost 1 base, with 9 bases between them. Per the germline V gene, CDR1 is MNHEY and CDR2 is SMNVEV (reference sequence). CDR3 bases: TGTGCCAGCAGTTTATCGCCGGGGTGGAACACCGGGGAGCTGTTTTTT. This translates into CASSLSPGWNTGELFF.

The rearrangement uses TRBV7-2 and TRBJ2-1; the match to TRBD2 covers 7 bases. The CDR3 is 16 residues long. Losses at the gene ends were 1 base for V and 2 bases for J; bases not matched to a gene: 5. Germline CDR1 SGHTA, CDR2 FQGNSA. CDR3 in DNA: TGTGCCAGCAGCTTAGAAGTTGGGGGGGCCTACAATGAGCAGTTCTTC. Protein product: CASSLEVGGAYNEQFF.

This clonotype was seen repeatedly, ten times or more. J is TRBJ2-7 and V is TRBV20-1, with D possibly matching TRBD2 (7 bases). The CDR3 covers 15 residues. Trimming shortened V by 4 bases and J by 3 bases, and 19 bases separated the two germline ends. Germline assignment: CDR1 DFQATT and CDR2 SNEGSKA (reference sequence). CDR3 protein: CSAKAGTYSYYEQYF. In nucleotides, the CDR3 is TGCAGTGCTAAAGCGGGGACATATAGCTACTACGAGCAGTACTTC.

This clonotype was counted ten times or more. The gene calls are TRBV4-2 and TRBJ2-2; D not resolved. Trimming pared 1 base from V and 6 bases from J, leaving 3 bases between. Germline V CDR1 and CDR2: LGHNA, YNFKEQ. The CDR3 is 12 amino acids. This chain's CDR3 is CASSQVSGELFF. For the CDR3, the DNA is TGTGCCAGCAGCCAAGTGTCCGGGGAGCTGTTTTTT.

In this sample, this clonotype turned up many times. V is TRBV5-1 and J is TRBJ2-1, with D possibly being TRBD1 or TRBD2 (5 bases each). V shed 0 bases and J shed 6 bases, with 10 bases lying between them. Germline CDR1 and CDR2: SGHRS and YFSETQ. The CDR3 totals 14 residues. The CDR3 here is CASSLESGSNEQFF. CDR3 bases: TGCGCCAGCAGCTTGGAGTCAGGGAGCAATGAGCAGTTCTTC. Supplemented by reference TRBV5-1 and TRBJ2-1, the full variable domain reads KAGVTQTPRYLIKTRGQQVTLSCSPISGHRSVSWYQQTPGQGLQFLFEYFSETQRNKGNFPGRFSGRQFSNSRSEMNVSTLELGDSALYLCASSLESGSNEQFFGPGTRLTVL.

The V call is TRBV7-9, the J call TRBJ2-5; 7 nucleotides line up with TRBD2. The CDR3 contains 15 residues. CDR1 is SEHNR, CDR2 FQNEAQ, per germline (reference sequence). V was pared by 5 bases and J by 1 base, with 7 bases of the junction left unmatched. The CDR3 region has the DNA TGTGCCAGCAGCGACCGGGACTACATCCAAGAGACCCAGTACTTC. Amino acid sequence: CASSDRDYIQETQYF.

A few counts support this clonotype. Here the CDR3 reads CSARGVPRGGGSYEQYF. CDR3 nucleotides: TGCAGTGCTAGGGGAGTGCCCCGGGGAGGGGGCTCCTACGAGCAGTACTTC. The chain uses TRBV20-1 and TRBJ2-7; D is possibly TRBD2 (7 bases). V shed 3 bases and J shed 0 bases, with 21 bases lying between them. The CDR3 runs 17 residues. CDR1 and CDR2 (germline): DFQATT, SNEGSKA (reference sequence).

This clonotype has ten or more counts. The chain joins TRBV7-2 to TRBJ2-7; TRBD1 agrees at 9 bases. Germline CDR1 SGHTA, CDR2 FQGNSA. V lost 5 bases to trimming and J lost 3 bases; unmatched junction nucleotides: 11. The length of the CDR3 is 16 residues. CDR3 coding DNA: TGTGCCAGCAGCCCCGGGGGACAGGGAGCGATCTACGAGCAGTACTTC. Encoded protein: CASSPGGQGAIYEQYF.

A few counts support this clonotype. At one end, the junction sequence differs from germline, possibly due to a read error. The V call is TRBV20-1, the J call TRBJ2-5; 12 bases line up with TRBD2. This CDR3 spans 18 amino acids. Germline V gene lookup returns CDR1 DFQATT and CDR2 SNEGSKA (reference sequence). In nucleotides, the CDR3 is TGCTGTGCAAAAGCTCCGGGCCTAGCGGGGGGGCGCTTGGAGACCCAGTACTTC. Its protein product is CCAKAPGLAGGRLETQYF.

This clonotype is a singleton in its sample. The chain is built from TRBV7-2 and TRBJ2-5; 13 nucleotides match TRBD2. J lost 5 bases, V lost 5 bases, and 5 bases had no gene match. The germline CDR1 and CDR2 sequences are SGHTA and FQGNSA. The CDR3 is 15 residues long. CDR3 DNA: TGTGCCAGCAGCATAACTAGCGGGGGGGCGGAGACCCAGTACTTC. Translating it yields CASSITSGGAETQYF. The entire variable domain, with the rest obtained from reference TRBV7-2 and TRBJ2-5, is as follows: GAGVSQSPSNKVTEKGKDVELRCDPISGHTALYWYRQSLGQGLEFLIYFQGNSAPDKSGLPSDRFSAERTGGSVSTLTIQRTQQEDSAVYLCASSITSGGAETQYFGPGTRLLVL.

This clonotype was counted at least ten times. The chain is built from TRBV4-3 and TRBJ1-1, with a tentative D call TRBD1 (5 bases). The CDR3 contains 16 residues. Trimming left V 4 bases short and J 1 base short, with 16 bases between. Germline V gene sequence: CDR1 LGHNA, CDR2 YSLEER. CDR3: CASSPGRQGRNTEAFF. DNA for the CDR3: TGCGCCAGCAGCCCCGGGCGTCAGGGCAGGAACACTGAAGCTTTCTTT.

This clonotype was seen only a few times. This chain joins TRBV5-1 and TRBJ1-5; D gene ambiguous. The CDR3 runs to 13 residues. Germline assignment: CDR1 SGHRS and CDR2 YFSETQ. Trimming cost V 2 bases and J 5 bases, with 8 bases left between them. The CDR3 sequence: CASSFTSDQPQHF. The DNA for the CDR3 is TGCGCCAGCAGCTTTACGTCAGATCAGCCCCAGCATTTT.

A few counts support this clonotype. This chain connects TRBV29-1 to TRBJ1-4; 7 bases are a match to TRBD1. The CDR3 has 16 residues. V dropped 7 bases and J dropped 0; count of bases not matched to a gene: 11. The germline gives CDR1 SQVTM, CDR2 ANQGSEA. The CDR3 loop is CSAADRITATNEKLFF. The CDR3 coding sequence is TGCAGCGCCGCGGACAGGATTACCGCAACTAATGAAAAACTGTTTTTT.

The chain employs TRBV10-3 and TRBJ1-6, with D perhaps matching TRBD1 (5 bases). This CDR3 is 15 amino acids long. Trimming removed 5 bases from V and 9 bases from J, with 17 bases in between. Looked up from germline, CDR1 is ENHRY and CDR2 is SYGVKD. Here the CDR3 reads CAISSGGTPGSPLHF. CDR3 nucleotides: TGTGCCATCAGTTCCGGGGGGACCCCAGGTTCACCCCTCCACTTT.

This clonotype was detected only a few times. The chain has TRBV20-1 and TRBJ1-4, with D perhaps TRBD1 (5 bases). This CDR3 is 15 amino acids long. The V gene's germline CDR1 is DFQATT and CDR2 SNEGSKA (reference sequence). The V gene lost 6 bases and the J gene lost 10 bases, with 24 bases spanning the gap. The DNA for the CDR3 is TGCAGTGCCCCTATCCTGGGACCCGGTCGAGCAAAACTGTTTTTT. Translating gives CSAPILGPGRAKLFF.

A note on this clonotype: A much larger clone lies a single base off, so this may be a read error. V usage is TRBV5-5 and J usage is TRBJ2-2; TRBD1 is a possible D gene (5 bases). The CDR3 spans 15 residues. Germline V gene data show CDR1 as SGHKS and CDR2 as YYEKEE (reference sequence). V was cut by 1 base and J by 5 bases, with 12 bases left in between. CDR3 in DNA: TGTGCCAGCAGCTTGTTCAGGGCTCGGACCGGGGAGCTGTTTTTT. Amino acids: CASSLFRARTGELFF.

This clonotype was seen many times. The rearrangement uses TRBV20-1 and TRBJ2-1; the match to TRBD2 covers 11 bases. Germline values: CDR1 DFQATT, CDR2 SNEGSKA (reference sequence). The CDR3 loop spans 16 amino acids. The V and J ends lost 0 bases and 7 bases, in that order; junction bases with no gene match: 8. In DNA, the CDR3 is TGCAGTGCTAGAGAGGATAGCGGGGGGGCGGGGAATGAGCAGTTCTTC. Protein sequence: CSAREDSGGAGNEQFF.

The table lists this clonotype with many counts. This chain uses TRBV5-1 with TRBJ2-1; 8 nucleotides agree with TRBD2. This CDR3 is 15 amino acids long. Germline V gives CDR1 SGHRS, CDR2 YFSETQ. Trimming at V came to 3 bases and at J to 2 bases, leaving 4 bases not matched to a gene. The CDR3 is CASSSDGGAYNEQFF. The CDR3 DNA is TGCGCCAGCAGCTCGGACGGGGGGGCCTACAATGAGCAGTTCTTC.

This clonotype was observed a few times. The chain uses TRBV4-3 and TRBJ1-2, with D unresolved. The CDR3 extends over 15 amino acids. Germline V gene sequence: CDR1 LGHNA, CDR2 YSLEER. Trimming shortened V by 0 bases and J by 1 base, and 9 bases separated the two germline ends. The chain's CDR3 is CASSQDRQINYGYTF. CDR3 in DNA: TGCGCCAGCAGCCAAGATCGTCAGATTAACTATGGCTACACCTTC.

The chain employs TRBV25-1 and TRBJ2-3; D ambiguous. V was clipped by 2 bases and J by 1 base, with 4 bases between them. CDR1 is MGHDK, CDR2 SYGVNS, per germline. This CDR3 has 13 amino acids. The CDR3 protein is CASSEAGTDTQYF. CDR3 DNA sequence: TGTGCCAGCAGTGAAGCAGGCACAGATACGCAGTATTTT.

The rearrangement joins TRBV20-1 to TRBJ2-1; D is unresolved. Per germline, CDR1 DFQATT and CDR2 SNEGSKA (reference sequence). There are 14 residues in the CDR3. Trimming took off 0 bases at V and 5 bases at J, with 11 bases between the two ends. For the CDR3, the DNA is TGCAGTGCTAGAGAAAGGCCAACCCACAATGAGCAGTTCTTC. Protein sequence: CSARERPTHNEQFF.

This clonotype was seen ten or more times. V and J are TRBV12-3 or TRBV12-4 and TRBJ1-1, with D tentatively TRBD1 (6 bases). The CDR3 runs 16 residues. The ends were cut back, 6 bases at V and 0 bases at J, with 17 bases in the middle. The CDR3 is CASSADTGTMNTEAFF. In DNA form, the CDR3 reads TGTGCCAGCAGCGCAGATACAGGGACCATGAACACTGAAGCTTTCTTT.

This clonotype was detected ten times or more. J is TRBJ2-2 and V is TRBV24-1, with D tentatively TRBD1 (5 bases). Germline V lookup: CDR1 KGHDR, CDR2 SFDVKD. V was trimmed by 9 bases and J by 7 bases, leaving 11 bases between them. The CDR3 is 12 amino acids. The CDR3 region has the DNA TGTGCCACCGCCAGGGTCAACGGGGAGCTGTTTTTT. Protein: CATARVNGELFF.

This clonotype was seen more than once but under ten times. The chain joins TRBV20-1 to TRBJ2-7, with D perhaps matching TRBD1 (5 bases). Deletions cut 6 bases from V and 3 bases from J, with 12 bases between. The germline V gene encodes CDR1 DFQATT and CDR2 SNEGSKA (reference sequence). The CDR3 length is 12 residues. The CDR3 here is CSATPQGYEQYF. For the CDR3, the DNA is TGCAGTGCAACCCCCCAGGGCTACGAGCAGTACTTC.

In this sample, this clonotype turned up a few times. V and J are TRBV7-9 and TRBJ2-1; a possible D gene is TRBD1 (5 bases). Germline CDR1 is SEHNR and CDR2 is FQNEAQ (reference sequence). The V end was cut by 1 base, the J end by 5 bases, with 18 bases between. CDR3 size: 17 residues. The CDR3 region has the DNA TGTGCCAGCAGCTTAGTCGCCCTGTCGACAGAAGACAATGAGCAGTTCTTC. Translation gives CASSLVALSTEDNEQFF.

This clonotype was recorded many times. This chain connects TRBV6-5 to TRBJ2-5; TRBD2 might be the D (5 bases). V lost 0 bases, J lost 2 bases, and 10 bases lay in between. The CDR3 covers 15 residues. CDR1 MNHEY and CDR2 SVGAGI come from the germline V gene. CDR3 amino acids: CASSYSREIQETQYF. The DNA for the CDR3 is TGTGCCAGCAGTTACTCGAGGGAGATTCAAGAGACCCAGTACTTC.

This clonotype was seen only a few times. The chain uses TRBV27 and TRBJ2-7; D gene ambiguous. Trimming took off 3 bases at V and 5 bases at J, with 14 bases between the two ends. CDR1 is MNHEY, CDR2 SMNVEV, per germline (reference sequence). The CDR3 is 14 amino acids. CDR3 protein: CASSLQSGGNEQYF. Written as DNA, the CDR3 is TGTGCCAGCAGTTTGCAGTCTGGTGGGAACGAGCAGTACTTC.